Reported below is one T cell receptor beta chain. This sample is drawn from a study of T-cell reconstitution after alpha-beta-depleted transplantation in children. The ends were cut back, 0 bases at V and 9 bases at J, with 14 bases in the middle. The CDR3 runs 15 residues. Germline V gene lookup returns CDR1 SGHAT and CDR2 FQNNGV. Preparation of the TCRbeta library was carried out with unique molecular identifiers. One entry per CDR3 protein results from TCRdb running MiXCR on the PCR reads. The repertoire holds around 530,000 distinct CDR3 sequences, with over 25% as singletons. The receptor was derived from a human donor who donated a stem cell graft to a child with aplastic anemia. The chain is built from TRBV11-2 and TRBJ2-2; D not certain. Sequenced material: PBMCs from the stem cell graft donor, taken from the stem cell graft. This CDR3 reads CASSLEALGWRELFF. CDR3 DNA: TGTGCCAGCAGCTTAGAAGCCCTAGGGTGGAGGGAGCTGTTTTTT.